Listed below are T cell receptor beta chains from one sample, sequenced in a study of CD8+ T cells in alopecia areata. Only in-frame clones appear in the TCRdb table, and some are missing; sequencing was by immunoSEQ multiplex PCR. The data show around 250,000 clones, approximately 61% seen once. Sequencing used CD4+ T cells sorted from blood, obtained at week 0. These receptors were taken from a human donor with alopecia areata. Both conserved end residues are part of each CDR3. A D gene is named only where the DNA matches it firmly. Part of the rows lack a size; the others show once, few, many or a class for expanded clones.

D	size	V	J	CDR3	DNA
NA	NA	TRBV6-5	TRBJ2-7	CASSGSTIPLEQYF	TGTGCCAGCAGTGGATCGACTATCCCCCTCGAGCAGTACTTC
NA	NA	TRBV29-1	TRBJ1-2	CSVVGSYGYTF	TGCAGCGTTGTGGGCAGCTATGGCTACACCTTC
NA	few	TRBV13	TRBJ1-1	CASSLSRRTEAFF	TGTGCCAGCAGCTTAAGTAGGAGAACTGAAGCTTTCTTT
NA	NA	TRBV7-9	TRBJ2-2	CASSSWDDHGELFF	TGTGCCAGCAGCTCGTGGGACGATCACGGGGAGCTGTTTTTT
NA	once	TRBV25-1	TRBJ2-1	CASSKVSGTPNNEQFF	TGTGCCAGCAGTAAGGTTTCCGGGACTCCCAACAATGAGCAGTTCTTC
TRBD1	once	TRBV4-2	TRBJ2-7	CASSLTGTGYYEQYF	TGTGCCAGCAGTCTGACCGGGACAGGGTACTACGAGCAGTACTTC
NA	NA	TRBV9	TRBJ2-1	CASSVSGLYNEQFF	TGTGCCAGCAGCGTGTCAGGGCTGTACAATGAGCAGTTCTTC
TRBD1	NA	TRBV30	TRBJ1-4	CAWTPGQGAKEKLFF	TGTGCCTGGACTCCGGGACAGGGGGCAAAAGAAAAACTGTTTTTT
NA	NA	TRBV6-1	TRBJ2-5	CASTVQQETQYF	TGTGCCAGCACTGTACAGCAAGAGACCCAGTACTTC
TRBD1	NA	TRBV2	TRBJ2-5	CASSGQGGYQETQYF	TGTGCCAGCAGTGGACAGGGGGGCTACCAAGAGACCCAGTACTTC
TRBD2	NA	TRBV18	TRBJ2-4	CASSPPSGGNIQYF	TGTGCCAGCTCACCACCGAGCGGGGGAAACATTCAGTACTTC
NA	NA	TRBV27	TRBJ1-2	CASSFRQGITYGYTF	TGTGCCAGCAGTTTTCGCCAGGGGATTACGTATGGCTACACCTTC
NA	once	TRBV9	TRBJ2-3	CASSVGTYTDTQYF	TGTGCCAGCAGCGTAGGTACCTACACAGATACGCAGTATTTT
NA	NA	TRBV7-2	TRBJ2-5	CASSLALSASDTQYF	TGTGCCAGCAGCTTAGCGCTCTCGGCCTCGGACACCCAGTACTTC
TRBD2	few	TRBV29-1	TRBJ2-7	CSAGSPGLASYEQYF	TGCAGCGCTGGGAGCCCGGGACTAGCTTCCTACGAGCAGTACTTC
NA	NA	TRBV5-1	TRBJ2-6	CASSLSQDPGANVLTF	TGCGCCAGCAGCTTGTCGCAGGACCCCGGGGCCAACGTCCTGACTTTC
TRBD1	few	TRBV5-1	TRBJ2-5	CALLRDRDSKTQYF	TGCGCACTACTGAGGGACAGGGATTCGAAGACCCAGTACTTC
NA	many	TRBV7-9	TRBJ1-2	CASSPPGPYGYTF	TGTGCCAGCAGCCCACCCGGCCCCTATGGCTACACCTTC
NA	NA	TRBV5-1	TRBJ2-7	CASSLTYSEQYF	TGCGCCAGCAGCTTGACCTACAGCGAGCAGTACTTC
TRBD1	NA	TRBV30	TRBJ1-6	CAWGQAPNSPLHF	TGTGCCTGGGGACAGGCCCCTAATTCACCCCTCCACTTT
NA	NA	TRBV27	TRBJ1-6	CASSLDSAYNSPLHF	TGTGCCAGCAGCTTGGACAGCGCCTATAATTCACCCCTCCACTTT
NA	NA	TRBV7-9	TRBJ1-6	CASSPRDGGSPLHF	TGTGCCAGCAGCCCACGGGACGGGGGGTCACCCCTCCACTTT
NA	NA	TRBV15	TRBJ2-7	CATSRDPTYEQYF	TGTGCCACCAGCAGAGATCCGACCTACGAGCAGTACTTC
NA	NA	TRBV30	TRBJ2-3	CAWSVGGNTQYF	TGTGCCTGGAGTGTAGGGGGAAATACGCAGTATTTT
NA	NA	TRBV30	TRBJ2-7	CAGVPRSSYEQYF	TGTGCCGGGGTACCCCGATCCTCCTACGAGCAGTACTTC
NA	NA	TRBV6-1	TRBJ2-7	CASAFGSGLIGEQYF	TGTGCCAGTGCCTTTGGTAGCGGACTCATAGGCGAGCAGTACTTC
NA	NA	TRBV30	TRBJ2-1	CAWSWRAAYNEQFF	TGTGCCTGGAGTTGGAGGGCCGCCTACAATGAGCAGTTCTTC
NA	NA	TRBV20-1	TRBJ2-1	CSARGGNEQFF	TGCAGTGCTAGAGGAGGCAATGAGCAGTTCTTC
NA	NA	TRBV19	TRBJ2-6	CASRTGHAASGANVLTF	TGTGCCAGTAGGACGGGACACGCGGCCTCTGGGGCCAACGTCCTGACTTTC
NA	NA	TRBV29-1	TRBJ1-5	CSAGGRNQPQHF	TGCAGCGCCGGGGGGAGAAATCAGCCCCAGCATTTT
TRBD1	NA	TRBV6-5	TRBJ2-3	CASSIRDSGTDTQYF	TGTGCCAGCAGTATTCGGGACAGCGGCACAGATACGCAGTATTTT